This TCR beta chain was retrieved from a study of cytomegalovirus exposure and HLA in healthy donors. General study findings and limits: Researchers counted about 150 TCR beta chains as cytomegalovirus-associated.

The data were produced by immunoSEQ multiplex PCR, yet TCRdb's version contains in-frame clones alone and is incomplete. In the table there are some 220,000 clones, 75% to 95% of which are singletons. The donors were part of the validation cohort of roughly 130 subjects. That cohort was separate from the first cohort, which comprised fewer than 800 subjects. The CDR3 runs 16 residues. V shed 2 bases and J 5 bases; nucleotides not matched to a gene: 8. From germline, CDR1 is SEHNR and CDR2 FQNEAQ (reference sequence). A word on this clone: Antigen: not known.

The chain recombines TRBV7-9 with TRBJ1-1, with 10 bases that match TRBD1. Source material: PBMCs. The clonotype was recovered from a woman aged 18-29 years in good health and CMV-seronegative. CDR3 sequence (DNA): TGTGCCAGCAGCTTATTTAAAGGGGGACAGGGGACTGAAGCTTTCTTT. Translated, it gives CASSLFKGGQGTEAFF.